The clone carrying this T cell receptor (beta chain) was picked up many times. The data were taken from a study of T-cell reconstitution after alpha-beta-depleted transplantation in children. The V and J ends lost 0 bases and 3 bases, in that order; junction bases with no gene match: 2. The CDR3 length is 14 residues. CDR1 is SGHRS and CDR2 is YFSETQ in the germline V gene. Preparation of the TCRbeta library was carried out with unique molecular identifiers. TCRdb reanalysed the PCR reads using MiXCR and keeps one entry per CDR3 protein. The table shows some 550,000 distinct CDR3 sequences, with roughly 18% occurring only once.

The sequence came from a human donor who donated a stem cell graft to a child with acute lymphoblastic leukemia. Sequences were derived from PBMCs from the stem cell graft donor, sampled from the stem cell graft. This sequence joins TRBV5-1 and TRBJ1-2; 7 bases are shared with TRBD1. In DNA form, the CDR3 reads TGCGCCAGCAGCTTGGTGGGGACAGACTATGGCTACACCTTC. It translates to CASSLVGTDYGYTF.